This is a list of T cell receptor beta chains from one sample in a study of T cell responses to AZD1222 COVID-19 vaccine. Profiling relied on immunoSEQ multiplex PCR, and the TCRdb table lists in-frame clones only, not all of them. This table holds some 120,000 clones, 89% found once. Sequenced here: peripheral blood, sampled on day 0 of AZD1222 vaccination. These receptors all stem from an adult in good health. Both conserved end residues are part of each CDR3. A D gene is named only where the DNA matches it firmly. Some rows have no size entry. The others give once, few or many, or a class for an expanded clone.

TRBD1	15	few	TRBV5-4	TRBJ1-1	TGTGCCAGCAGCGCCCCCGGGACAGAGAACACTGAAGCTTTCTTT	CASSAPGTENTEAFF
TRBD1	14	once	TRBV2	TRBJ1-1	TGTGCCAGCAGGGGGGACAGGGAAGGTCTTGAAGCTTTCTTT	CASRGDREGLEAFF
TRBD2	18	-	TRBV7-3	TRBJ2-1	TGTGCCAGCAGCTTAAGGCCGACTAGCGGGAGGGAATACAATGAGCAGTTCTTC	CASSLRPTSGREYNEQFF
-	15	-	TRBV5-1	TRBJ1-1	TGCGCCAGCAGGTGGTGGGATCGGGCCGGCACTGAAGCTTTCTTT	CASRWWDRAGTEAFF
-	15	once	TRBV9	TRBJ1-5	TGTGCCAGCAGCGTAGGGGGGGCGAGCAATCAGCCCCAGCATTTT	CASSVGGASNQPQHF
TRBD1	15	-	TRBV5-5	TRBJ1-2	TGTGCCAGCAGCTGGGACAGGGACCCTCTTTATGGCTACACCTTC	CASSWDRDPLYGYTF
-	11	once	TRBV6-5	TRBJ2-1	TGTGCCAGCAGCCCAGGAAGGGAGCAGTTCTTC	CASSPGREQFF
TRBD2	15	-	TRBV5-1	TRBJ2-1	TGCGCCAGCAGCTTGGCTAGCGGGAGTCAGGCTGAGCAGTTCTTC	CASSLASGSQAEQFF
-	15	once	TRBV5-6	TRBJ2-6	TGTGCCAGCAGCTTGGTAGCCTCTGGGGCCAACGTCCTGACTTTC	CASSLVASGANVLTF
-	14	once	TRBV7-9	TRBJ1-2	TGTGCCAGCAGCTTAGTGTCGGCGTACTATGGCTACACCTTC	CASSLVSAYYGYTF
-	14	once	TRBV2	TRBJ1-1	TGTGCCAGCAGTGAAACGGGACCGGACACTGAAGCTTTCTTT	CASSETGPDTEAFF
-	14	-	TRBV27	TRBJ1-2	-	CASSTSGLNLGYTF
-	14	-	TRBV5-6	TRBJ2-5	TGTGCCAGCAGCTTGTCCCTAGGACAAGAGACCCAGTACTTC	CASSLSLGQETQYF
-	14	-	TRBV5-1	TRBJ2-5	TGCGCCAGCAGCTTGGGACAGGTTAAAGAGACCCAGTACTTC	CASSLGQVKETQYF
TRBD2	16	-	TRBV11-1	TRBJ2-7	TGTGCCAGCAGCCCCTTTTTGACTAGCGGGAGCTACGAGCAGTACTTC	CASSPFLTSGSYEQYF
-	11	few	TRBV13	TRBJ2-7	TGTGCCAGCAGCTTAGGTTACGAGCAGTACTTC	CASSLGYEQYF
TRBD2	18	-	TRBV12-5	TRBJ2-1	TGTGCTAGTGTCTCGTCCGGGAGGTCCAATACTTCCTACAATGAGCAGTTCTTC	CASVSSGRSNTSYNEQFF
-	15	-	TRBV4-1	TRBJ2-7	TGCGCCAGCAGCCGAGTGATGGGGGCCTATGACGAGCAGTACTTC	CASSRVMGAYDEQYF
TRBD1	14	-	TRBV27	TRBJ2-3	TGTGCCAGTAGGAGGACAGGGTTCACAGATACGCAGTATTTT	CASRRTGFTDTQYF
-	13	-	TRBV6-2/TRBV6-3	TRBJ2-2	TGTGCCAGCAGTTACTACGGGCCCGGGGAGCTGTTTTTT	CASSYYGPGELFF
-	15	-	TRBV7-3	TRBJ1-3	TGTGCCAACCACGGGGAGCCCGTCTCTGGAAACACCATATATTTT	CANHGEPVSGNTIYF
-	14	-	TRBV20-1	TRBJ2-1	TGCAGTGCTAGTCTGGCGCTAGACGACAATGAGCAGTTCTTC	CSASLALDDNEQFF
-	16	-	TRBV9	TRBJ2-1	TGTGCCAGCAGCGTAGGGCCAGGCGGATTCTACAATGAGCAGTTCTTC	CASSVGPGGFYNEQFF
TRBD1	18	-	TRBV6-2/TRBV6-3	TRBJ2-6	TGTGCCAGCAGTGACACGACAGGGGATTTCTCTGGGGCCAACGTCCTGACTTTC	CASSDTTGDFSGANVLTF
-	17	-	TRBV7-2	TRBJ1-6	TGTGCCAGCAGCGTCGCTGGTTCGTTTACCGATAATTCACCCCTCCACTTT	CASSVAGSFTDNSPLHF
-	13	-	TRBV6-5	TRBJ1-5	TGTGCCAGCAGCTTTTATAGCAATCAGCCCCAGCATTTT	CASSFYSNQPQHF
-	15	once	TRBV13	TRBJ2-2	TGTGCCAGCAGCTGGCGGGGCGGGAACACCGGGGAGCTGTTTTTT	CASSWRGGNTGELFF
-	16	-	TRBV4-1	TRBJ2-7	TGCGCCAGCAGCCAACAACTAACAGGGCTCTCCTACGAGCAGTACTTC	CASSQQLTGLSYEQYF
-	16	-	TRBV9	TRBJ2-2	TGTGCCAGCAGCGTAAGATTGAGGGGGGACACCGGGGAGCTGTTTTTT	CASSVRLRGDTGELFF
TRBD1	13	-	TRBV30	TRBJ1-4	TGTGCCTGGGCGGGACAGGCTAATGAAAAACTGTTTTTT	CAWAGQANEKLFF
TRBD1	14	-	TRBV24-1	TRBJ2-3	TGTGCCACCAGTGAAAGGGACAGGAGAAATACGCAGTATTTT	CATSERDRRNTQYF
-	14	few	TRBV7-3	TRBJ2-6	TGTGCCAGCAGCTTAAGGGAAGGGGCCAACGTCCTGACTTTC	CASSLREGANVLTF
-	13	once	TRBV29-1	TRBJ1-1	TGCAGCGTTGACAGGACTGCGAACACTGAAGCTTTCTTT	CSVDRTANTEAFF
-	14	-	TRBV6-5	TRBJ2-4	TGTGCCAGCAGCTCCGACAGGTTGGAAAACATTCAGTACTTC	CASSSDRLENIQYF
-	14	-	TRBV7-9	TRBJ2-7	TGTGCCAGCAGCTTAGTAATCGGAGCTAACGAGCAGTACTTC	CASSLVIGANEQYF
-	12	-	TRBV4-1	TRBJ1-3	TGCGCCAGCAGCCAAGATAGAAACACCATATATTTT	CASSQDRNTIYF
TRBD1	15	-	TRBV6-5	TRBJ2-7	TGTGCCAGCAGTTACTTTGGGACAGGGGAGACCGAGCAGTACTTC	CASSYFGTGETEQYF
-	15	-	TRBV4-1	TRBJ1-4	TGCGCCAGCAGCCAAGTCCTGGGAAGGAATGAAAAACTGTTTTTT	CASSQVLGRNEKLFF
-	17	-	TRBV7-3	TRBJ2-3	TGTGCCAGCAGCTTAATTTCGGGTCCTAGTGGCACAGATACGCAGTATTTT	CASSLISGPSGTDTQYF
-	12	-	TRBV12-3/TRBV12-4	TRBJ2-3	TGTGCCAGCACCCTCGGGGGACTCCAATCGTTCTTT	CASTLGGLQSFF
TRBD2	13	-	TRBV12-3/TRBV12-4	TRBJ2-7	TGTGCCAGCAGTTTCGGACTAGCGGGAGAGCAGTACTTC	CASSFGLAGEQYF
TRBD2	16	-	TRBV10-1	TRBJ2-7	TGCGCCAGCAGTGAGTCGGGTAGCGGGGGGACCTACGAGCAGTACTTC	CASSESGSGGTYEQYF
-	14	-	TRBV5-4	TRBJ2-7	TGTGCCAGCAGCTTCGGGGCGTTTGTGGAAGAGCAGTACTTC	CASSFGAFVEEQYF
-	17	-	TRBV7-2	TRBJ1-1	TGTGCCAGCAGCTTAAATTCAATCGGGGCTGGGAACACTGAAGCTTTCTTT	CASSLNSIGAGNTEAFF
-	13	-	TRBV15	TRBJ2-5	TGTGCCACCAGCGGCGGGAATGGAGAGACCCAGTACTTC	CATSGGNGETQYF
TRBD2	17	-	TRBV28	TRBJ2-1	TGTGCCAGCAGTCCCGCGCGGCTAGCGGCATATTACAATGAGCAGTTCTTC	CASSPARLAAYYNEQFF
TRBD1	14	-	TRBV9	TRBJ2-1	TGTGCCAGCAGCTCCGGGACAGGGGTGGATGAGCAGTTCTTC	CASSSGTGVDEQFF
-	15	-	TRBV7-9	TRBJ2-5	TGTGCCAGCAGCGGATGGGGTCCGGCGGGGGAGACCCAGTACTTC	CASSGWGPAGETQYF
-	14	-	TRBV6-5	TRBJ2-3	TGTGCCAGCAGTTATGTACCTCGCACAGATACGCAGTATTTT	CASSYVPRTDTQYF
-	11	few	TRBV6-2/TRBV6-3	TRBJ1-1	TGTGCCAGCAGCTCCGGCCAGGGAGCTTTCTTT	CASSSGQGAFF
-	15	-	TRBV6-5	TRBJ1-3	TGTGCCAGCAGTTACGGGGGGTACGGAGGAAACACCATATATTTT	CASSYGGYGGNTIYF
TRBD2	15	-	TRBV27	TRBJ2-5	TGTGCCAGCAGTTTATATCGCCAGGGAGGGGAGACCCAGTACTTC	CASSLYRQGGETQYF
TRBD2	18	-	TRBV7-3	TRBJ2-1	TGTGCCAGCAGCTTAACGGCGGGACTAGCGGGTTCCTACAATGAGCAGTTCTTC	CASSLTAGLAGSYNEQFF
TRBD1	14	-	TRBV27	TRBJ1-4	TGTGCCAGCACCCGACAGGGGTTAAATGAAAAACTGTTTTTT	CASTRQGLNEKLFF